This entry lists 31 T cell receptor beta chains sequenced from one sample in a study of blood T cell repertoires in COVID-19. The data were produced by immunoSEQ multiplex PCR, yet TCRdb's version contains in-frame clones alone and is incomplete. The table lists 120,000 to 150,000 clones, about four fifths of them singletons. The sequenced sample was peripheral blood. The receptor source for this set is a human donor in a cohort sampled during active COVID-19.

The CDR3 here is CASSTQGETQYF. DNA of the CDR3: TGCGCCAGCAGCACACAGGGAGAGACCCAGTACTTC. The rearrangement links TRBV5-1 to TRBJ2-5, with D perhaps TRBD1 (6 bases). The CDR3 is 12 residues long. V lost 4 bases to trimming and J lost 4 bases, with 8 bases between them. From germline, CDR1 is SGHRS and CDR2 YFSETQ.

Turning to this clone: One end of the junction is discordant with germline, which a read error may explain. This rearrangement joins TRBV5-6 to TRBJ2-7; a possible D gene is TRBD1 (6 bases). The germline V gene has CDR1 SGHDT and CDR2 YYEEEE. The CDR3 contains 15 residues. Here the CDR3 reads CANSSTGYTTREQYF. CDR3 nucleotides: TGTGCCAACAGCTCGACAGGTTATACCACCCGGGAGCAGTACTTC.

The CDR3 nucleotides read TGTGCCAGCAGCTTTAGCGGGGGGGGAACTTACGTCCTGACTTTC. Translation gives CASSFSGGGTYVLTF. This chain uses TRBV25-1 with TRBJ2-6; the match to TRBD2 covers 11 bases. Germline V lookup: CDR1 MGHDK, CDR2 SYGVNS. Trimming cost V 6 bases and J 11 bases; bases outside gene matches: 9. There are 15 residues in the CDR3.

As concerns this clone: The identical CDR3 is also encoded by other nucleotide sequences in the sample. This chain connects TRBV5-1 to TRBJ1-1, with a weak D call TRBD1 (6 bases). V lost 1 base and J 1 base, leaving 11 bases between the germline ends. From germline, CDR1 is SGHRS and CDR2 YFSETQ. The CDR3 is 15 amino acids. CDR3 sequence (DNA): TGCGCCAGCAGCTTGACGACAGGTCCGAACACTGAAGCTTTCTTT. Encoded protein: CASSLTTGPNTEAFF.

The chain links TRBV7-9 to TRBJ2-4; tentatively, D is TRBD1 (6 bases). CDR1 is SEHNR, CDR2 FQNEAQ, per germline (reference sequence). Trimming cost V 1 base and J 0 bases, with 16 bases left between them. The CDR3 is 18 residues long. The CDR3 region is CASSLGWLQGIAKNIQYF. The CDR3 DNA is TGTGCCAGCAGCTTAGGCTGGTTGCAGGGGATAGCCAAAAACATTCAGTACTTC. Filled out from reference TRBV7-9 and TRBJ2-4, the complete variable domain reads DTGVSQNPRHKITKRGQNVTFRCDPISEHNRLYWYRQTLGQGPEFLTYFQNEAQLEKSRLLSDRFSAERPKGSFSTLEIQRTEQGDSAMYLCASSLGWLQGIAKNIQYFGAGTRLSVL.

The CDR3 DNA reads as TGTGCCAGTAGTAGCGGGGGTGTGGACAATGAGCAGTTCTTC. Translation: CASSSGGVDNEQFF. The chain recombines TRBV19 with TRBJ2-1; 7 bases are shared with TRBD2. This CDR3 region has 14 residues. The J segment lost 5 bases and the V segment lost 4 bases, leaving 5 bases of the junction unmatched. The germline CDR1 and CDR2 sequences are LNHDA and SQIVND (reference sequence).

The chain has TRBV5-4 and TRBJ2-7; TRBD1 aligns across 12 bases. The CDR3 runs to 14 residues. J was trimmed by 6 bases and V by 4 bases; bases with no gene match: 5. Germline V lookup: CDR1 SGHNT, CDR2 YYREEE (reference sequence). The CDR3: CASSLGQGALEQYF. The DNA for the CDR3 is TGTGCCAGCAGCCTGGGACAGGGGGCCCTCGAGCAGTACTTC.

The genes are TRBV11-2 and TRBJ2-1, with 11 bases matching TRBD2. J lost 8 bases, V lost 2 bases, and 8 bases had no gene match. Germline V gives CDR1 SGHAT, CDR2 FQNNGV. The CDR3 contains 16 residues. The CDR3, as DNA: TGTGCCAGCAGCTTATCCCTTAGCGGGGGGGCCGATGAGCAGTTCTTC. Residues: CASSLSLSGGADEQFF.

In DNA, the CDR3 is TGTGCCAGCAGCGTAGGCGGGGGGGCGGTGGATACGCAGTATTTT. It encodes CASSVGGGAVDTQYF. J is TRBJ2-3 and V is TRBV9; 9 nucleotides align to TRBD2. Trimming cost V 0 bases and J 6 bases; bases outside gene matches: 5. Germline CDR1 is SGDLS and CDR2 is YYNGEE. The CDR3 length is 15 residues. The full variable domain, completed using reference TRBV9 and TRBJ2-3, is DSGVTQTPKHLITATGQRVTLRCSPRSGDLSVYWYQQSLDQGLQFLIQYYNGEERAKGNILERFSAQQFPDLHSELNLSSLELGDSALYFCASSVGGGAVDTQYFGPGTRLTVL.

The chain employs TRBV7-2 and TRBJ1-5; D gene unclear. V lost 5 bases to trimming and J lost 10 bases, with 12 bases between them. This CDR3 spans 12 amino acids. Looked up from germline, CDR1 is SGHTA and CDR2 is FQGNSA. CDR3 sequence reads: CASSPQVGPQHF. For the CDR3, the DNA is TGTGCCAGCAGCCCACAAGTGGGCCCCCAGCATTTT.

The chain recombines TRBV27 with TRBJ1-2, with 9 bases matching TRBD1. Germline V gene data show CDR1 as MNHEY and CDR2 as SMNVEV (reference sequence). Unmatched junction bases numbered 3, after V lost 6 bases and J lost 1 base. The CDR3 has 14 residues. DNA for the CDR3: TGTGCCAGCAGAACAGGGGGCCATAACTATGGCTACACCTTC. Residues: CASRTGGHNYGYTF.

The DNA of the CDR3 is TGTGCCAGCAGCCAAGGAACAGGAAGCTCCTACGAGCAGTACTTC. This gives the protein CASSQGTGSSYEQYF. This chain connects TRBV3-1 (or the pseudogene TRBV3-2) to TRBJ2-7; D perhaps matches TRBD1 (5 bases). CDR1 and CDR2 from the germline V gene are LGHDT and YNNKEL (reference sequence). The V gene lost 1 base and the J gene lost 0 bases, with 10 bases spanning the gap. CDR3 length: 15 residues.

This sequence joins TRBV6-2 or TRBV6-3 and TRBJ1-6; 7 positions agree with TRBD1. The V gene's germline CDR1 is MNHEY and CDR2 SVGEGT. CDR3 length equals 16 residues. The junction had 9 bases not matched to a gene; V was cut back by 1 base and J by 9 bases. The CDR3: CASSYLIATGSSPLHF. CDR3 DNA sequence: TGTGCCAGCAGTTACTTGATCGCGACAGGGTCTTCACCCCTCCACTTT.

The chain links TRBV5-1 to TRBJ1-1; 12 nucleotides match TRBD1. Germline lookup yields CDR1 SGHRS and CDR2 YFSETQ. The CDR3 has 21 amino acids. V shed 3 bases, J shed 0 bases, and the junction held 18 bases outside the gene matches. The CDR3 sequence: CASSYLLFRDRGPNMNTEAFF. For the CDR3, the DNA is TGCGCCAGCAGCTACTTATTATTCCGGGACAGGGGGCCTAACATGAACACTGAAGCTTTCTTT.

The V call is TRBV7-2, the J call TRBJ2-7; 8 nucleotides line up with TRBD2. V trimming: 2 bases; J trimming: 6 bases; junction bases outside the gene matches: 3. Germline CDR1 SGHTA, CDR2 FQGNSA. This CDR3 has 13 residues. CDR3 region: CASSLKAGVEQYF. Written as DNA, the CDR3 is TGTGCCAGCAGCTTAAAAGCGGGGGTCGAGCAGTACTTC.

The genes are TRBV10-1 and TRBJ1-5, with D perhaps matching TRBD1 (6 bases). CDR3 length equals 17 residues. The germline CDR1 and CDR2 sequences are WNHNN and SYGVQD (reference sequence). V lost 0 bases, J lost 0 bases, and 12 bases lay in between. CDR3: CASSESQGIYSNQPQHF. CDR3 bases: TGCGCCAGCAGTGAGTCACAGGGAATTTATAGCAATCAGCCCCAGCATTTT.

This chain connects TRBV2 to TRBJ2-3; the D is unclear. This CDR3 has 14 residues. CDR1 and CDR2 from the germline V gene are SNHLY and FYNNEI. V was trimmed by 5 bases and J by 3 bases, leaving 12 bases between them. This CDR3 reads CASSPILETDTQYF. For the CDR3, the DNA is TGTGCCAGCAGTCCTATCCTTGAGACAGATACGCAGTATTTT.

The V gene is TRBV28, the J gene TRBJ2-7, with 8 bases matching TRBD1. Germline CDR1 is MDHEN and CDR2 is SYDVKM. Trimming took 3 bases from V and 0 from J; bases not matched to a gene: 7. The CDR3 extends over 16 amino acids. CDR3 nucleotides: TGTGCCAGCAGTTTCCTTTTCGGGACAGGCTCCTACGAGCAGTACTTC. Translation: CASSFLFGTGSYEQYF.

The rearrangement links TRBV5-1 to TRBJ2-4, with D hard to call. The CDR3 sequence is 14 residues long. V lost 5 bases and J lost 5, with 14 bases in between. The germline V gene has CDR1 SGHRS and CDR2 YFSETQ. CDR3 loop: CASSPAGFQNIQYF. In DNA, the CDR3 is TGCGCCAGCAGTCCGGCCGGGTTCCAAAACATTCAGTACTTC.

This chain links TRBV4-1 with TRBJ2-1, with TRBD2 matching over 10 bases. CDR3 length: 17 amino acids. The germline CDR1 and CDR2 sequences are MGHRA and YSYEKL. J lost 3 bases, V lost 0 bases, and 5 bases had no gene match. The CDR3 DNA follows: TGCGCCAGCAGCCAAGATCTCGGACTAGCGGACTACAATGAGCAGTTCTTC. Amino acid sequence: CASSQDLGLADYNEQFF.

CDR3 sequence reads: CASSLYGSTGELFF. The CDR3 nucleotides read TGTGCCAGCAGCTTATACGGGTCCACCGGGGAGCTGTTTTTT. The J gene is TRBJ2-2, the V gene TRBV7-3; D not certain. The CDR3 length is 14 residues. Trimming removed 2 bases from V and 4 bases from J, with 8 bases in between. Germline V lookup: CDR1 SGHTA, CDR2 FQGTGA.

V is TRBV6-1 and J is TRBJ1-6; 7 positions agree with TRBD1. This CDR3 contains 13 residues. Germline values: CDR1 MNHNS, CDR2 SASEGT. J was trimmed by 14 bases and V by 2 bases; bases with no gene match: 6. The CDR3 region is CASSERQGKALHF. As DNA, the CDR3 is TGTGCCAGCAGTGAACGACAGGGCAAGGCCCTCCACTTT.

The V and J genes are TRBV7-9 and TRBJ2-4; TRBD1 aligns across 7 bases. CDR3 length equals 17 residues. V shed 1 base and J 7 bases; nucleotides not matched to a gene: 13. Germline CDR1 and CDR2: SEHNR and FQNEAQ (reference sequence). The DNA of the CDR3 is TGTGCCAGCAGCTTAGGTGGCAGGGGGTCATTCGGTAACATTCAGTACTTC. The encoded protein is CASSLGGRGSFGNIQYF.

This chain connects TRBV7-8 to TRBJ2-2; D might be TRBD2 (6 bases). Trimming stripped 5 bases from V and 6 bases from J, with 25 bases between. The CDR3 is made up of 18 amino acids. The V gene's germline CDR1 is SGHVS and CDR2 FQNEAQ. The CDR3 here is CASSTPRGTGDWAGELFF. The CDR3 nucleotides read TGTGCCAGCAGCACCCCCCGGGGGACCGGGGATTGGGCCGGGGAGCTGTTTTTT. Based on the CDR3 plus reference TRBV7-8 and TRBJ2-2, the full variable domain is GAGVSQSPRYKVAKRGQDVALRCDPISGHVSLFWYQQALGQGPEFLTYFQNEAQLDKSGLPSDRFFAERPEGSVSTLKIQRTQQEDSAVYLCASSTPRGTGDWAGELFFGEGSRLTVL.

Here the CDR3 DNA reads TGCAGCGTTGAAGGAGAGAACTATGGCTACACCTTC. Protein product: CSVEGENYGYTF. This sequence joins TRBV29-1 and TRBJ1-2; D unclear. Germline CDR1 is SQVTM and CDR2 is ANQGSEA. The CDR3 runs 12 residues. V lost 1 base and J 2 bases, leaving 5 bases between the germline ends.

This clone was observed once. The CDR3 DNA is TGTGCCAGCAGTTACGGGAGCGACCCTGAAGCTTTCTTT. It specifies CASSYGSDPEAFF. The rearrangement uses TRBV6-2 or TRBV6-3 and TRBJ1-1, with D unresolved. CDR1 is MNHEY and CDR2 is SVGEGT in the germline V gene. Trimming took 2 bases from V and 6 from J, leaving 10 bases between them. CDR3 length: 13 amino acids.

The CDR3: CASMRVPSYEQYF. Here the CDR3 DNA reads TGTGCCAGCATGCGGGTGCCCTCCTACGAGCAGTACTTC. The chain joins TRBV6-5 to TRBJ2-7; D possibly corresponds to TRBD2 (5 bases). The CDR3 runs 13 residues. Trimming took off 7 bases at V and 0 bases at J, with 10 bases between the two ends. Germline loops: CDR1 MNHEY, CDR2 SVGAGI.

This chain's CDR3 is CASSAGTDLTQPQHF. Written as DNA, the CDR3 is TGTGCCAGCTCAGCTGGGACAGACCTCACTCAGCCCCAGCATTTT. The chain joins TRBV18 to TRBJ1-5; 7 positions agree with TRBD1. This CDR3 is 15 amino acids long. Germline trimming cut 5 bases from V and 6 bases from J; bases unmatched to any gene: 10. Germline-derived CDR1 and CDR2 are KGHSH and LQKENI.

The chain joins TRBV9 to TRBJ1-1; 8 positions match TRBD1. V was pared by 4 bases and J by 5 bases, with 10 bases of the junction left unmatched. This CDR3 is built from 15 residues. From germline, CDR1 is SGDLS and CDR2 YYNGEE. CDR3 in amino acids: CASSTRQGRITEAFF. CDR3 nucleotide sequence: TGTGCCAGCAGCACCAGACAGGGGAGAATTACTGAAGCTTTCTTT.

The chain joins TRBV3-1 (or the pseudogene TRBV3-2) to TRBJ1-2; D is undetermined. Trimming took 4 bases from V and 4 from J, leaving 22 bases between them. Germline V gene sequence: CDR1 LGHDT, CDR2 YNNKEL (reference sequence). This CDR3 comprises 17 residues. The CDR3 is CASSRFSAATASYGYTF. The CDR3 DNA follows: TGTGCCAGCAGCCGATTTTCGGCAGCAACCGCTAGCTATGGCTACACCTTC.

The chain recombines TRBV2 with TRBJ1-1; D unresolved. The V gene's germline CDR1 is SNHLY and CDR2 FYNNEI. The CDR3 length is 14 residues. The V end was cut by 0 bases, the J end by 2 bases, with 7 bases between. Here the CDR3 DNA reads TGTGCCAGCAGTGAAGCGCGCGTAAACACTGAAGCTTTCTTT. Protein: CASSEARVNTEAFF.